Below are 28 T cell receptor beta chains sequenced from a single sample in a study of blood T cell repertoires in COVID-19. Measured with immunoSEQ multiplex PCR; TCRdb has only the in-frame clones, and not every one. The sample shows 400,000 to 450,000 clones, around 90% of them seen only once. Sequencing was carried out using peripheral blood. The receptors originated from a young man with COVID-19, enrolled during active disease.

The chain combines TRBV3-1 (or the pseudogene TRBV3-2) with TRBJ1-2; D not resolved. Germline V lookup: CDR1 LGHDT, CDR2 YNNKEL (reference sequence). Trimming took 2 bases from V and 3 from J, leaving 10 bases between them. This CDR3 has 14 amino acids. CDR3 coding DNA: TGTGCCAGCAGCCAAAAGTCACAGTACTATGGCTACACCTTC. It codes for CASSQKSQYYGYTF.

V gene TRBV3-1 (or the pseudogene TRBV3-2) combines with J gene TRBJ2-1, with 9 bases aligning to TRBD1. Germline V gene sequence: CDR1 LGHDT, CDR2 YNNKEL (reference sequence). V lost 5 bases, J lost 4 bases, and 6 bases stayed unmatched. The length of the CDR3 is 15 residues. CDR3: CASSFGQGTYNEQFF. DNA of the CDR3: TGTGCCAGCAGCTTCGGACAGGGGACATACAATGAGCAGTTCTTC.

CDR3 coding DNA: TGTGCCAGCGCACAGGGACACACAGATACGCAGTATTTT. Translation: CASAQGHTDTQYF. The chain uses TRBV14 and TRBJ2-3, with D possibly matching TRBD1 (6 bases). CDR1 and CDR2 (germline): SGHDN, FVKESK. V was cut by 8 bases and J by 2 bases, with 11 bases left in between. This CDR3 comprises 13 residues.

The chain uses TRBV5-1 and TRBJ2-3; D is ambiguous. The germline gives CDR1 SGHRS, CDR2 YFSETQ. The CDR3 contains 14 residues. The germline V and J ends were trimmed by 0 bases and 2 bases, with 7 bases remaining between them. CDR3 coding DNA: TGCGCCAGCAGCTTGGACAGCCCCACAGATACGCAGTATTTT. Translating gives CASSLDSPTDTQYF.

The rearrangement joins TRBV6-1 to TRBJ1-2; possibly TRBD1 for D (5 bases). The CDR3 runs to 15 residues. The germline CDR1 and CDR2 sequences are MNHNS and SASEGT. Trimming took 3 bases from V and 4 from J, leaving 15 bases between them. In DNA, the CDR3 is TGTGCCAGCAGTGAGGGGGGAGCGCCTAGCTATGGCTACACCTTC. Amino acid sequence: CASSEGGAPSYGYTF.

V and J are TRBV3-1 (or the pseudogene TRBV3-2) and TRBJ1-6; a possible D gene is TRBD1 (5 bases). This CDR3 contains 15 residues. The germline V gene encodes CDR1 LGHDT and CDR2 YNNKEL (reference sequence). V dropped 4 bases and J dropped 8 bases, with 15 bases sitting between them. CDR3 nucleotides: TGTGCCAGCAGCCGGGGAACAGGCGGGGATTCACCCCTCCACTTT. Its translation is CASSRGTGGDSPLHF.

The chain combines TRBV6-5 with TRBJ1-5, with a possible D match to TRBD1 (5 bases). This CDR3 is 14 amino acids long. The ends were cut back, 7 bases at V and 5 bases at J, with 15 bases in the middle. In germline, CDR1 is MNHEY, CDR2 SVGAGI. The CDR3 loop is CASKRDSGDQPQHF. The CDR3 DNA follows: TGTGCCAGCAAACGGGACTCGGGGGATCAGCCCCAGCATTTT.

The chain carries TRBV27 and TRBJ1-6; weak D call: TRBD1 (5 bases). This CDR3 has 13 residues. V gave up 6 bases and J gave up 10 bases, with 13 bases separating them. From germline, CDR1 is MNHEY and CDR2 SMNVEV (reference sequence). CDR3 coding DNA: TGTGCCAGCAGGGGCAGGGCGGACTCACCCCTCCACTTT. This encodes CASRGRADSPLHF.

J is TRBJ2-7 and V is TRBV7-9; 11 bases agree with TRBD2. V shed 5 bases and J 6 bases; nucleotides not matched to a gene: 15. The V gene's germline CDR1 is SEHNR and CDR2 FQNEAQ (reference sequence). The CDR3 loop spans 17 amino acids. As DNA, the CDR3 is TGTGCCAGCAGCGCGACTAGCGGGAACGTCCTGGAAAGCGAGCAGTACTTC. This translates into CASSATSGNVLESEQYF.

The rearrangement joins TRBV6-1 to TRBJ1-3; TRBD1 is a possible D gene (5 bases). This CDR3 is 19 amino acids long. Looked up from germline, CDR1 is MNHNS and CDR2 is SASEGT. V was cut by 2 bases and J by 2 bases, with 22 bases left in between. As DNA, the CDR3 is TGTGCCAGCAGTGAAATGGTAGGGGAAGACCCTCTCCCTGGAAACACCATATATTTT. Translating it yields CASSEMVGEDPLPGNTIYF.

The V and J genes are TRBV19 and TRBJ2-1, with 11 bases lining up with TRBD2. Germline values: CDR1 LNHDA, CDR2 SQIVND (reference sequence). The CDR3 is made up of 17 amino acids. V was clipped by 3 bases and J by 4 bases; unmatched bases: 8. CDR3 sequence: CASSMKTGLAVYNEQFF. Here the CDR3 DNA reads TGTGCCAGTAGTATGAAAACGGGACTAGCGGTTTACAATGAGCAGTTCTTC. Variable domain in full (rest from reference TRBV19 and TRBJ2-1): DGGITQSPKYLFRKEGQNVTLSCEQNLNHDAMYWYRQDPGQGLRLIYYSQIVNDFQKGDIAEGYSVSREKKESFPLTVTSAQKNPTAFYLCASSMKTGLAVYNEQFFGPGTRLTVL.

CDR3 in amino acids: CSVGRTSGGEQFF. Here the CDR3 DNA reads TGCAGCGTTGGTCGGACTAGCGGGGGTGAGCAGTTCTTC. V and J are TRBV29-1 and TRBJ2-1, with TRBD2 matching 13 bases. J lost 9 bases, V lost 4 bases, and 3 bases had no gene match. Looked up from germline, CDR1 is SQVTM and CDR2 is ANQGSEA. CDR3 length: 13 residues.

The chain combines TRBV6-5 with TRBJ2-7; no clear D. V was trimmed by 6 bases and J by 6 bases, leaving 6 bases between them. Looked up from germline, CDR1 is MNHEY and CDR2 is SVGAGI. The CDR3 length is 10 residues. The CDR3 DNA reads TGTGCCAGCAGAGAGTGCGAGCAGTACTTC. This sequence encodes CASRECEQYF.

The CDR3 reads CASSHSTARGNQPQHF. The CDR3 DNA reads as TGCGCCAGCAGCCATTCGACCGCCAGGGGGAATCAGCCCCAGCATTTT. V usage is TRBV4-1 and J usage is TRBJ1-5; 7 bases are shared with TRBD1. The germline CDR1 and CDR2 sequences are MGHRA and YSYEKL. There are 16 residues in the CDR3. The V and J ends lost 3 bases and 4 bases, in that order; junction bases with no gene match: 9.

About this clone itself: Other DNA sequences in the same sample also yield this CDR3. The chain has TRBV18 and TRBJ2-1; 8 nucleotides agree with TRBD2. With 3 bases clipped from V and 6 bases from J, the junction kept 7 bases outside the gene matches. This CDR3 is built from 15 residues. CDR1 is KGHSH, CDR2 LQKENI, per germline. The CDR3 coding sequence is TGTGCCAGCTCACCGGGCCTAGCGGGCCTCAATGAGCAGTTCTTC. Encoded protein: CASSPGLAGLNEQFF.

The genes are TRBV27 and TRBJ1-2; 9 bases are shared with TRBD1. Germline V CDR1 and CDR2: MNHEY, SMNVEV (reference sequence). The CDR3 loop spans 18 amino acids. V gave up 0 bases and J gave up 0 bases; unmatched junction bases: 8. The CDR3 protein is CASSLSWTGDRANYGYTF. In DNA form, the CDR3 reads TGTGCCAGCAGTTTATCGTGGACAGGGGACCGAGCTAACTATGGCTACACCTTC.

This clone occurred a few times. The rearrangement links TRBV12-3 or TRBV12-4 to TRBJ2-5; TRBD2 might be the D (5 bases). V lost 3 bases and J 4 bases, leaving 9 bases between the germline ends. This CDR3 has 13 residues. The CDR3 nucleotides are TGTGCCAGCAGTTTTCGGGGAGTAGAGACCCAGTACTTC. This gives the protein CASSFRGVETQYF.

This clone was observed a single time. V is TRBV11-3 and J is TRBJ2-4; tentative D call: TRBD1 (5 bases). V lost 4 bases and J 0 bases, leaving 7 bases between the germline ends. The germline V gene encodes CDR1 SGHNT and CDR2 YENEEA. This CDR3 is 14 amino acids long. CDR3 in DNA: TGTGCCAGCAGCTACAGGATAGCCAAAAACATTCAGTACTTC. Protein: CASSYRIAKNIQYF.

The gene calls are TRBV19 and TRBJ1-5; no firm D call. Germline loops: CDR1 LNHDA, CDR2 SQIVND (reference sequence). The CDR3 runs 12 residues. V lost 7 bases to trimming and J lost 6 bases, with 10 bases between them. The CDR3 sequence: CASTSGFQPQHF. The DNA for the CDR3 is TGTGCCAGTACCTCGGGGTTTCAGCCCCAGCATTTT.

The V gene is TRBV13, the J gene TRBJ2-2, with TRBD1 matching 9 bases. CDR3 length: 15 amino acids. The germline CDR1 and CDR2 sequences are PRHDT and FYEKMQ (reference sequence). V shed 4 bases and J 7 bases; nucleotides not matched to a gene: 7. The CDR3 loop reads CASSSSTGGNGELFF. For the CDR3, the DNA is TGTGCCAGCAGCTCCTCTACAGGGGGCAACGGGGAGCTGTTTTTT.

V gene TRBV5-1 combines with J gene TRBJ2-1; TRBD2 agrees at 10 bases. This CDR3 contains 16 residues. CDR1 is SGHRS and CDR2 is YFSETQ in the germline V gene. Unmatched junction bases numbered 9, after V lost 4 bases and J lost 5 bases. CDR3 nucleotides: TGCGCCAGCAGCCTATCCCTAGCGGGGGAAGACAATGAGCAGTTCTTC. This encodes CASSLSLAGEDNEQFF.

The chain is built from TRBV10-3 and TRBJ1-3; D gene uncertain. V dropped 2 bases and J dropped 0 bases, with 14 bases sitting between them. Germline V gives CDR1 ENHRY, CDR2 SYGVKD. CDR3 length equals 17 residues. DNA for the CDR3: TGTGCCATCAGTGAGGAGGCAATCCCCCTCTCTGGAAACACCATATATTTT. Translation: CAISEEAIPLSGNTIYF.

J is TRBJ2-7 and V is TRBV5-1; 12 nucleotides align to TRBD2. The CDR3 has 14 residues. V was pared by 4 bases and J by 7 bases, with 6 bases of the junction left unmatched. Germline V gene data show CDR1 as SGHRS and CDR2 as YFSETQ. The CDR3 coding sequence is TGCGCCAGCAGCCGACTAGCGGGAGTGGGGGAGCAGTACTTC. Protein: CASSRLAGVGEQYF.

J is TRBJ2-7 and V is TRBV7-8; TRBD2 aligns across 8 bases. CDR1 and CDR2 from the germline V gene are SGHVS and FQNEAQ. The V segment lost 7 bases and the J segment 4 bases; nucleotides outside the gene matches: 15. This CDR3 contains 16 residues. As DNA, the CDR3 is TGTGCCAGCATACTAGGGATCGGGGGGGCCGTTTACGAGCAGTACTTC. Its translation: CASILGIGGAVYEQYF.

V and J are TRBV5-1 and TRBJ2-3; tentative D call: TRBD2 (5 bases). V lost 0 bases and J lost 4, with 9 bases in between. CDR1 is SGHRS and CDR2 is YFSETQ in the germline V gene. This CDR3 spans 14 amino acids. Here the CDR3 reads CASSLGLNADTQYF. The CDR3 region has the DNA TGCGCCAGCAGCTTGGGACTAAACGCAGATACGCAGTATTTT.

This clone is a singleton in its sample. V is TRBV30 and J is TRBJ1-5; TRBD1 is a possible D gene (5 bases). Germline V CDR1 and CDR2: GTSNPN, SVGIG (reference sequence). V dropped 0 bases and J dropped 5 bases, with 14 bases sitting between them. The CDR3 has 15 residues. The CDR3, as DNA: TGTGCCTGGAGTGTGATAAGGCAGGGCGATCAGCCCCAGCATTTT. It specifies CAWSVIRQGDQPQHF. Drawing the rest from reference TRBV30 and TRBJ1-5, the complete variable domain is SQTIHQWPATLVQPVGSPLSLECTVEGTSNPNLYWYRQAAGRGLQLLFYSVGIGQISSEVPQNLSASRPQDRQFILSSKKLLLSDSGFYLCAWSVIRQGDQPQHFGDGTRLSIL.

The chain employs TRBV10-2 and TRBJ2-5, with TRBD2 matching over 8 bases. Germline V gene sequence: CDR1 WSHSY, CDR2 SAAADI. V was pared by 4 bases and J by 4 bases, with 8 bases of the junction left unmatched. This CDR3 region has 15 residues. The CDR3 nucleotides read TGCGCCAGCAGTGGAGGTGGGACTAGTAGAGAGACCCAGTACTTC. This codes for CASSGGGTSRETQYF.

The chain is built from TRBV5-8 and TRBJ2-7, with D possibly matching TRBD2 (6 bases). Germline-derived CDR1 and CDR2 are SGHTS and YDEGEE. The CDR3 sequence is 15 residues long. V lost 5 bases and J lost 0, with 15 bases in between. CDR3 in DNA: TGTGCCAGCAGTCCCATAGCGGTAAGCTCCTACGAGCAGTACTTC. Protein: CASSPIAVSSYEQYF. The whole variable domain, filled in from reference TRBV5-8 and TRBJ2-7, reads EAGVTQSPTHLIKTRGQQATLRCSPISGHTSVYWYQQALGLGLQFLLWYDEGEERNRGNFPPRFSGRQFPNYSSELNVNALELEDSALYLCASSPIAVSSYEQYFGPGTRLTVT.